These 21 T cell receptor beta chains originate from one sample sequenced in a study of blood T cell repertoires in COVID-19. TCRdb keeps only in-frame clones here, not all; method: immunoSEQ multiplex PCR. Among about 120,000 clones, 80% to 90% were seen once, and the ten largest hold 25% to 35%. The material sequenced was peripheral blood. These receptors originate from a man between 65 and 85 years old with active or convalescent COVID-19.

The rearrangement uses TRBV12-5 and TRBJ1-5; weak D call: TRBD1 (5 bases). V lost 6 bases and J 0 bases, leaving 9 bases between the germline ends. Per the germline V gene, CDR1 is LGHNT and CDR2 is FRNRAP. This CDR3 has 14 amino acids. CDR3 residues: CASGSGVSNQPQHF. CDR3 coding DNA: TGTGCTAGTGGCTCGGGGGTTAGCAATCAGCCCCAGCATTTT.

The V gene is TRBV28, the J gene TRBJ1-5; no definite D call. Germline CDR1 reads MDHEN; CDR2 reads SYDVKM. Deletions cut 3 bases from V and 6 bases from J, with 3 bases between. The CDR3 length is 11 residues. The CDR3 region has the DNA TGTGCCAGCAGTTTCGGTCAGCCCCAGCATTTT. This gives the protein CASSFGQPQHF.

The CDR3 here is CASSDYGGPGSYEQYF. The CDR3 bases are TGTGCCAGCAGTGATTATGGGGGCCCTGGCTCCTACGAGCAGTACTTC. The gene calls are TRBV6-1 and TRBJ2-7; possible D gene TRBD1, 6 bases. Germline loops: CDR1 MNHNS, CDR2 SASEGT. The CDR3 is 16 residues long. Between the trimmed V and J ends, which lost 3 bases and 0 bases, there was a span of 15 bases.

J is TRBJ2-7 and V is TRBV12-3 or TRBV12-4; possibly TRBD2 for D (6 bases). This CDR3 region has 13 residues. V was shortened by 7 bases and J by 6 bases, with 16 bases between the two germline ends. The CDR3 region has the DNA TGTGCCAGCAAGGGTCAGGGACTTGGCGAGCAGTACTTC. Protein sequence: CASKGQGLGEQYF.

The genes are TRBV9 and TRBJ2-2, with 10 bases matching TRBD2. V trimming: 6 bases; J trimming: 0 bases; junction bases outside the gene matches: 5. Germline V lookup: CDR1 SGDLS, CDR2 YYNGEE. This CDR3 is built from 16 residues. This chain's CDR3 is CASTRLAGSNTGELFF. The CDR3 DNA sequence: TGTGCCAGCACGAGACTAGCGGGTTCGAACACCGGGGAGCTGTTTTTT. Supplemented by reference TRBV9 and TRBJ2-2, the full variable domain reads DSGVTQTPKHLITATGQRVTLRCSPRSGDLSVYWYQQSLDQGLQFLIQYYNGEERAKGNILERFSAQQFPDLHSELNLSSLELGDSALYFCASTRLAGSNTGELFFGEGSRLTVL.

The V call is TRBV7-9, the J call TRBJ1-1; D is perhaps TRBD1 (5 bases). The V gene lost 1 base and the J gene lost 6 bases, with 12 bases spanning the gap. This CDR3 region has 14 residues. Germline V gives CDR1 SEHNR, CDR2 FQNEAQ (reference sequence). CDR3 coding DNA: TGTGCCAGCAGCTTAGACAGGTATTCGGCTGAAGCTTTCTTT. Protein sequence: CASSLDRYSAEAFF.

V is TRBV6-4 and J is TRBJ1-1, with TRBD1 matching 11 bases. The CDR3 consists of 14 residues. Germline CDR1 reads MRHNA; CDR2 reads SNTAGT. Trimming cost V 6 bases and J 5 bases; bases outside gene matches: 5. The CDR3 loop reads CASRIGTGGTEAFF. The CDR3 DNA is TGTGCCAGCAGAATCGGGACAGGGGGAACTGAAGCTTTCTTT.

This clone was detected only once. V usage is TRBV7-8 and J usage is TRBJ1-2; a weak D match, TRBD1 (5 bases). Per germline, CDR1 SGHVS and CDR2 FQNEAQ. The CDR3 covers 12 residues. V was shortened by 5 bases and J by 4 bases, with 8 bases between the two germline ends. For the CDR3, the DNA is TGTGCCAGCAGCCCTGACAGCTATGGCTACACCTTC. Amino acid sequence: CASSPDSYGYTF.

The genes are TRBV29-1 and TRBJ1-1; D unclear. Trimming took 4 bases from V and 1 from J, leaving 7 bases between them. This CDR3 has 12 amino acids. Germline values: CDR1 SQVTM, CDR2 ANQGSEA. As DNA, the CDR3 is TGCAGCGTTGGGGCACGGAACACTGAAGCTTTCTTT. Translated: CSVGARNTEAFF.

The V call is TRBV12-3 or TRBV12-4, the J call TRBJ2-7; 8 bases agree with TRBD2. The CDR3 is made up of 13 amino acids. With 7 bases clipped from V and 1 base from J, the junction kept 3 bases outside the gene matches. The CDR3 DNA is TGTGCCAGCAAAACTAGCGGTTCCTACGAGCAGTACTTC. It specifies CASKTSGSYEQYF.

The CDR3 nucleotides are TGTGCCACCAGCAAAAAGACAGGGGGAATCACTGAAGCTTTCTTT. As protein: CATSKKTGGITEAFF. This chain links TRBV15 with TRBJ1-1, with 9 bases that match TRBD1. Germline V gene sequence: CDR1 LNHNV, CDR2 YYDKDF (reference sequence). Trimming cost V 4 bases and J 4 bases; bases outside gene matches: 7. This CDR3 comprises 15 residues.

This clone came up many times. V is TRBV6-5 and J is TRBJ1-3; D not resolved. Trimming pared 7 bases from V and 0 bases from J, leaving 10 bases between. Germline CDR1 MNHEY, CDR2 SVGAGI. The CDR3 length is 14 residues. The CDR3 nucleotides are TGTGCCAGCACACCTGACAACTCTGGAAACACCATATATTTT. Encoded protein: CASTPDNSGNTIYF.

The CDR3 DNA sequence: TGTGCCAGTAGCGTACAGGCAGCACCGAACACTGAAGCTTTCTTT. This encodes CASSVQAAPNTEAFF. V and J are TRBV19 and TRBJ1-1, with D possibly being TRBD1 (5 bases). V dropped 6 bases and J dropped 1 base, with 15 bases sitting between them. This CDR3 is built from 15 residues. Germline V gene sequence: CDR1 LNHDA, CDR2 SQIVND (reference sequence).

This clone was recorded once. The chain's CDR3 is CASSLGEGEKLFF. CDR3 sequence (DNA): TGTGCCAGCAGCCTCGGGGAAGGAGAAAAACTGTTTTTT. The chain couples TRBV7-8 to TRBJ1-4; no definite D call. Trimming left V 5 bases short and J 8 bases short, with 12 bases between. Germline CDR1 reads SGHVS; CDR2 reads FQNEAQ. The CDR3 is 13 amino acids.

This clone occurred a few times. The rearrangement uses TRBV27 and TRBJ1-2, with D possibly matching TRBD1 (6 bases). Between the trimmed V and J ends, which lost 6 bases and 8 bases, there was a span of 16 bases. The germline CDR1 and CDR2 sequences are MNHEY and SMNVEV (reference sequence). The CDR3 contains 13 residues. CDR3 region: CASRKLDSWGYTF. The CDR3 DNA sequence: TGTGCCAGCAGAAAACTGGACAGTTGGGGCTACACCTTC.

The V call is TRBV5-1, the J call TRBJ1-6; TRBD1 agrees at 10 bases. The CDR3 contains 18 residues. V lost 0 bases, J lost 7 bases, and 10 bases stayed unmatched. Germline CDR1 is SGHRS and CDR2 is YFSETQ. This CDR3 is CASSLETGGNLGNSPLHF. Written as DNA, the CDR3 is TGCGCCAGCAGCTTGGAGACAGGGGGCAATTTGGGGAATTCACCCCTCCACTTT.

The chain links TRBV19 to TRBJ2-5; perhaps TRBD1 as D (6 bases). The CDR3 consists of 14 residues. Between the trimmed V and J ends, which lost 7 bases and 5 bases, there was a span of 17 bases. Germline V gives CDR1 LNHDA, CDR2 SQIVND (reference sequence). This CDR3 is CASTPTGTFETQYF. For the CDR3, the DNA is TGTGCCAGTACCCCAACCGGGACATTCGAGACCCAGTACTTC.

The chain is built from TRBV11-2 and TRBJ2-1, with 8 bases matching TRBD2. The trim removed 6 bases at V and 7 bases at J, leaving 8 bases unmatched. Germline-derived CDR1 and CDR2 are SGHAT and FQNNGV. The CDR3 totals 14 residues. CDR3 amino acids: CASRGAGELNEQFF. In DNA form, the CDR3 reads TGTGCCAGCAGGGGAGCGGGAGAGCTGAATGAGCAGTTCTTC.

This sequence joins TRBV12-3 or TRBV12-4 and TRBJ2-3, with unresolved D. V lost 2 bases and J 4 bases, leaving 4 bases between the germline ends. The CDR3 is 12 residues long. The CDR3 coding sequence is TGTGCCAGCAGTTTATCGTCAGATACGCAGTATTTT. As protein: CASSLSSDTQYF.

The rearrangement uses TRBV28 and TRBJ1-3, with a possible D match to TRBD1 (6 bases). The CDR3 is made up of 15 amino acids. Germline V CDR1 and CDR2: MDHEN, SYDVKM. The ends were cut back, 5 bases at V and 0 bases at J, with 11 bases in the middle. CDR3 protein: CASSPGQPSGNTIYF. The CDR3 DNA reads as TGTGCCAGCAGTCCAGGACAGCCCTCTGGAAACACCATATATTTT.

The CDR3 DNA follows: TGTGCCAGCAGTTTAGGGGACAGGACCCAGCCCCAGCATTTT. It is translated as CASSLGDRTQPQHF. The chain has TRBV28 and TRBJ1-5; 8 bases are a match to TRBD1. Germline CDR1 is MDHEN and CDR2 is SYDVKM. The CDR3 has 14 residues. V shed 2 bases and J 7 bases; nucleotides not matched to a gene: 4.